This T cell receptor gamma chain was found in a study of Vδ1+ human thymocytes (dated by TCRdb to about 2018). For the wider study: The study characterised mRNA-level TRG and TRD CDR3 repertoires of highly purified Vdelta1+ thymocytes from young children as a data resource. The multiplex-based CDR3 amplicon strategy had previously been validated against 5'RACE-based CDR3 amplicon generation methods. What the authors observed across the whole study: Because no clustering by age or sex was seen, donors were not stratified by age or sex in the analyses. Many TRG clonotypes were found to be shared between donors (up to about 7x10^3), whereas TRD repertoires were found to be essentially private (max about 100 shared). Because unexpected Vdelta2 sequences could lead to misinterpretation of bulk repertoire data, the authors recommended using highly purified populations and single-cell validation. Unlike the oligoclonal repertoires in peripheral blood, the thymic TRG and TRD repertoires appeared highly polyclonal, with Gaussian CDR3 length distributions. Although sort purity was high, roughly a fifth of thymic TRD sequences were Vdelta2 (with a few Vdelta3), in contrast to the peripheral blood Vdelta1+ controls.

This clone was picked up a small number of times. Its recognized antigen is unknown. With a far larger clone one base away, a read error is the likely cause. Thymic samples were depleted of alphabeta T cells, then CD3+ TCRVdelta1+ TCRVdelta2- thymocytes were FACS-sorted. The purity of the sorted Vdelta1+ thymocytes was between about 97% and 99.6%. The thymic specimens were obtained from about eight paediatric patients who were undergoing corrective cardiac surgery and ranged in age from 5 days to 15 months. Thymic tissue was dispersed and mononuclear cells isolated on a Histopaque-1077 density gradient. For staining, the antibodies used were anti-TCRVdelta1 clone TS8.2, anti-TCRVdelta2 clone B6, anti-CD3 clone HIT3a and anti-TCRalphabeta clone IP26. The germline V gene (reference sequence) provides CDR1 VTNTFY and CDR2 YDVSTARD. The CDR3 contains 13 residues, cysteine and phenylalanine counted. The sequence is cut down to CDR3 DNA, 39 bases in frame from base 1.

RNA extraction was carried out with the RNeasy mini kit, and reverse transcription was then done using Superscript III. To generate the CDR3 amplicons, a multiplex PCR was run using pooled V-gene forward primers together with a constant-region reverse primer that carried Illumina adaptor overhangs. After gel purification, the amplicons were indexed with Nextera index primers during around 8 additional PCR cycles and then purified using AMPure XP beads. Libraries were sequenced on an Illumina MiSeq with paired-end 250 bp reads, dual indexing and around 20% PhiX spike-in. In the source study's methods: Reads were quality checked with FastQC, and TRG read pairs were merged with ea-utils fastq-join. Sequences were annotated with IMGT/HighV-QUEST, keeping only productive sequences with unambiguous V-gene assignment; clonotypes were defined by identical CDR3 sequence. For downstream analysis, VDJtools 1.1.1, tcR 2.2.3, Treemap and vegan Shannon diversity in R 3.4.4 were used. Via CATT, TCRdb reprocessed the public reads, and rows with identical DNA were then joined. What appears here as the V and J calls and clone size reflects TCRdb's work, not the paper's. Recorded for this sample are around 30,000 gamma-chain clones; 20% of them occurred a single time. The ten largest clones capture 1.8% of the sample.

The sample was Vdelta1+ gamma-delta thymocytes from the thymus. The sample's cell subset or site label is to be understood as: FACS-sorted CD3+ TCRalphabeta- TCRVdelta1+ TCRVdelta2- thymocytes. The rearrangement combines TRGV3 with TRGJ1 or TRGJ2. The TCR originated in a boy under three years old who had congenital heart surgery. The CDR3 here reads CATWDGNYYKELF. The bases are TGTGCCACCTGGGACGGGAATTATTATAAGGAACTCTTT.